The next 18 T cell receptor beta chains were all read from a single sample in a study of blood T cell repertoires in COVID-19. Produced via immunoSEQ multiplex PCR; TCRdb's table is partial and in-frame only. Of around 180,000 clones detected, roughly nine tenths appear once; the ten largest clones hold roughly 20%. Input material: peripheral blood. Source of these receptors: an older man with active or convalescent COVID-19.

CDR3 nucleotides: TGTGCCAGCTCACCGGGAGGGTTCCCCCGGGCCCAAGAGACCCAGTACTTC. This codes for CASSPGGFPRAQETQYF. This chain joins TRBV18 and TRBJ2-5; 7 positions match TRBD2. Germline lookup yields CDR1 KGHSH and CDR2 LQKENI. The trim removed 3 bases at V and 1 base at J, leaving 11 bases unmatched. The CDR3 covers 17 residues.

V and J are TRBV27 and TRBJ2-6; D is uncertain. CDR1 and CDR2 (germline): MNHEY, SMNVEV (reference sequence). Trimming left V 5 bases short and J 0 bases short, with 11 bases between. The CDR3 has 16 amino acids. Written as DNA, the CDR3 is TGTGCCAGCAGTCTATATCGAGACTCTGGGGCCAACGTCCTGACTTTC. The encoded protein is CASSLYRDSGANVLTF.

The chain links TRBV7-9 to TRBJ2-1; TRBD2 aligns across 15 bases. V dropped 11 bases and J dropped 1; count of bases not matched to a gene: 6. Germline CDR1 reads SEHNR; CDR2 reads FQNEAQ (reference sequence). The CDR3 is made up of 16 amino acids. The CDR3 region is CAVGTSGRRSYNEQFF. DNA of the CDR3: TGTGCCGTTGGGACTAGCGGGAGGAGGTCCTACAATGAGCAGTTCTTC.

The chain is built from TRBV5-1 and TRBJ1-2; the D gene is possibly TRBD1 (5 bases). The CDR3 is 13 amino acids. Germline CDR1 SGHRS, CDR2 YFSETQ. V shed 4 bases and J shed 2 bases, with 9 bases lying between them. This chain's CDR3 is CASSAGPNYGYTF. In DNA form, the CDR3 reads TGCGCCAGCAGCGCGGGACCCAACTATGGCTACACCTTC.

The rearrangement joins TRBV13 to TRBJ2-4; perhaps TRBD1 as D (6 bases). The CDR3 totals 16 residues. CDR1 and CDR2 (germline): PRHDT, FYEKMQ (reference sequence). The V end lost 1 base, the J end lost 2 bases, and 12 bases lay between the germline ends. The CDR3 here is CASSLAGEVSKNIQYF. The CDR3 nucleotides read TGTGCCAGCAGCTTAGCAGGGGAAGTTTCCAAAAACATTCAGTACTTC.

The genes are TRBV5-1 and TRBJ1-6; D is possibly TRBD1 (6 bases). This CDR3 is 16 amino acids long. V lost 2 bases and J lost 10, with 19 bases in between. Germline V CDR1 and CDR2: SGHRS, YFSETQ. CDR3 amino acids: CASSFQGPARGSPLHF. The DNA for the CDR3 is TGCGCCAGCAGCTTCCAGGGGCCCGCGAGAGGATCACCCCTCCACTTT.

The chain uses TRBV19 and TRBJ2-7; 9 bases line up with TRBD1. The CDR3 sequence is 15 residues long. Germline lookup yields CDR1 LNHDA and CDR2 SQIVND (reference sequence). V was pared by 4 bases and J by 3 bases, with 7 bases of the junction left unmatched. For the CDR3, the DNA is TGTGCCAGTAGTACCGGGACAGGGCAGAACTACGAGCAGTACTTC. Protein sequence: CASSTGTGQNYEQYF. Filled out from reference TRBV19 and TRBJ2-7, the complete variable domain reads DGGITQSPKYLFRKEGQNVTLSCEQNLNHDAMYWYRQDPGQGLRLIYYSQIVNDFQKGDIAEGYSVSREKKESFPLTVTSAQKNPTAFYLCASSTGTGQNYEQYFGPGTRLTVT.

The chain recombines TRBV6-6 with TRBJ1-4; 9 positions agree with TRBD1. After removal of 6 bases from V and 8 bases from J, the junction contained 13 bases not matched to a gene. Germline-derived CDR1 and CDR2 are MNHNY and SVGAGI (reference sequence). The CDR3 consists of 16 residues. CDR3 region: CASSSTGTGRGEKLFF. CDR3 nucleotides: TGTGCCAGCAGCTCTACCGGGACAGGGAGAGGCGAAAAACTGTTTTTT.

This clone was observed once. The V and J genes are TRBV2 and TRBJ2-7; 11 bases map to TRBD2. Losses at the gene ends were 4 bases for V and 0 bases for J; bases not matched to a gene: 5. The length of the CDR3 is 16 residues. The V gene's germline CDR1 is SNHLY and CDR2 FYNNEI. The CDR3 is CASSGGLAVSSYEQYF. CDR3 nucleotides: TGTGCCAGCAGTGGGGGACTAGCGGTAAGCTCCTACGAGCAGTACTTC.

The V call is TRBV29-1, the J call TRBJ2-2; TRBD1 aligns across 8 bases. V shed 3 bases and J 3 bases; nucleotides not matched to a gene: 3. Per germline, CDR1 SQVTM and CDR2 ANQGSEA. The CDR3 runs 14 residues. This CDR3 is CSVDRGPDTGELFF. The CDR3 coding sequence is TGCAGCGTTGACAGGGGGCCGGACACCGGGGAGCTGTTTTTT.

CDR3 nucleotides: TGTGCCAGCAGTGCGACAGGGAAAGTCTACGAGCAGTACTTC. Translation gives CASSATGKVYEQYF. The J gene is TRBJ2-7, the V gene TRBV2; 7 positions agree with TRBD1. The germline gives CDR1 SNHLY, CDR2 FYNNEI. The V gene end was trimmed by 4 bases and the J gene end by 3 bases; junction bases not matched to a gene: 6. The CDR3 runs to 14 residues.

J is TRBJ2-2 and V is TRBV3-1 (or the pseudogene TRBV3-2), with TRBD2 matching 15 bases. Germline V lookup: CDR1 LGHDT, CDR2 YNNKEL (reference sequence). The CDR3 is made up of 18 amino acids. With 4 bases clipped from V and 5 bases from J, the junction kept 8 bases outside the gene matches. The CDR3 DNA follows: TGTGCCAGCAGCCCATCCGGACTAGCGGGAGGGGGGACCGGGGAGCTGTTTTTT. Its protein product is CASSPSGLAGGGTGELFF.

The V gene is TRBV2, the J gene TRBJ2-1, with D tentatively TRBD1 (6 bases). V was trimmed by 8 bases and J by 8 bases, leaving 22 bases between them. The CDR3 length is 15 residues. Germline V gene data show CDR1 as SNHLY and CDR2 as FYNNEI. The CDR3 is CASSTNRDGRDEQFF. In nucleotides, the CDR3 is TGTGCCAGCTCGACAAACAGGGATGGTAGGGATGAGCAGTTCTTC.

The CDR3 reads CASSRGDTQYF. The CDR3 region has the DNA TGTGCCAGCAGCCGGGGAGATACGCAGTATTTT. V gene TRBV9 combines with J gene TRBJ2-3; D possibly corresponds to TRBD2 (5 bases). Germline V gene data show CDR1 as SGDLS and CDR2 as YYNGEE. Trimming shortened V by 4 bases and J by 5 bases, and 5 bases separated the two germline ends. The CDR3 consists of 11 residues.

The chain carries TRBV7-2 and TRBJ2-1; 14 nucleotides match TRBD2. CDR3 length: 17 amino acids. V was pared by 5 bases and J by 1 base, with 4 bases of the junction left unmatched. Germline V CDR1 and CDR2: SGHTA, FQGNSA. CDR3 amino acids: CASSQTSGGVSYNEQFF. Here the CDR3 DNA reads TGTGCCAGCAGCCAGACTAGCGGGGGGGTGTCCTACAATGAGCAGTTCTTC.

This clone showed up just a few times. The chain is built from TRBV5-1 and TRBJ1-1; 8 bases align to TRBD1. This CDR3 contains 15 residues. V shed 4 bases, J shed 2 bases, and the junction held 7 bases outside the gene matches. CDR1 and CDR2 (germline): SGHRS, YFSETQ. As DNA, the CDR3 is TGCGCCAGCAGCCCCAGGACAGGGAGCAACACTGAAGCTTTCTTT. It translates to CASSPRTGSNTEAFF.

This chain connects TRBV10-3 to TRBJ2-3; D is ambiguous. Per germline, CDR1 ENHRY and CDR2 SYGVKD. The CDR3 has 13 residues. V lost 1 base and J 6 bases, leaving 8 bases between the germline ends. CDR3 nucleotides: TGTGCCATCAGTGAGTTAATCCGGGATACGCAGTATTTT. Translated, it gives CAISELIRDTQYF.

The CDR3 protein is CASSLDGTGVEKLFF. CDR3 nucleotide sequence: TGTGCCAGCAGCTTGGATGGGACAGGGGTTGAAAAACTGTTTTTT. J is TRBJ1-4 and V is TRBV5-5; 10 bases line up with TRBD1. The V gene's germline CDR1 is SGHKS and CDR2 YYEKEE (reference sequence). V was clipped by 0 bases and J by 7 bases; unmatched bases: 3. The CDR3 extends over 15 amino acids.